This T cell receptor (beta chain) was observed in a study of T-cell memory formation after mild COVID-19. Study-level background: TCR clustering was largely donor specific.

Broader study findings: Mostly located in CM and EM were contracting CD4+ clones, with contracting CD8+ clones located in EMRA. The appearance of some responding clones in pre-infection memory suggested that cross-reactive memory joined.

Each CDR3 protein gets one entry after TCRdb re-called the 5' RACE reads with MiXCR. The data hold over 350,000 distinct CDR3 sequences, with more than 20% observed a single time. This clonotype was recorded a few times. No antigen is known for it. There are 12 residues in the CDR3. The V gene lost 10 bases and the J gene lost 0 bases, with 7 bases spanning the gap. The germline V gene encodes CDR1 ENHRY and CDR2 SYGVKD. Source material: PBMCs or a T cell subset sorted from them (not recorded which). This TCR was sampled from an adult woman who had mild COVID-19 (a few samples of this study predate the infection). Cell type and time point are not known. This chain uses TRBV10-3 with TRBJ2-1; D remains ambiguous. The CDR3 spells CATAHSYNEQFF. In DNA, the CDR3 is TGTGCCACGGCGCACTCCTACAATGAGCAGTTCTTC.